This TCR beta chain was obtained from a study of control samples from healthy donors and cancer patients. Clones were sequenced by immunoSEQ multiplex PCR, and TCRdb holds only the in-frame ones, with some missing. The table records about 270,000 clones, roughly 82% of them present only once. Germline V gives CDR1 MNHEY, CDR2 SVGAGI. J was trimmed by 1 base and V by 6 bases; bases with no gene match: 5. The CDR3 contains 15 residues. Sample: PBMCs. The clonotype was recovered from a woman aged 60-75 years with lung cancer. The chain recombines TRBV6-5 with TRBJ2-2; 7 nucleotides agree with TRBD1. CDR3: CASRARTGNTGELFF. For the CDR3, the DNA is TGTGCCAGCAGGGCCAGGACAGGGAACACCGGGGAGCTGTTTTTT.